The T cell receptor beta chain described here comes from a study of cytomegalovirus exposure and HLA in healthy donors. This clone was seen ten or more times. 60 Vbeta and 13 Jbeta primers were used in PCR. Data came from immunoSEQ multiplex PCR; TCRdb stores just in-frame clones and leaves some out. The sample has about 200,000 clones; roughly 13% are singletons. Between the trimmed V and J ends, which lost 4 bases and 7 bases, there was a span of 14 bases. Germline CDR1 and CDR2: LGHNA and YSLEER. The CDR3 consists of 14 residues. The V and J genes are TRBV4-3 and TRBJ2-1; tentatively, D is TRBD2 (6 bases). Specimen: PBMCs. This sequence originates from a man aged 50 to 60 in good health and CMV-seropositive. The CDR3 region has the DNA TGCGCCAGCAGCCCCGTTGAGGCGGGAAATGAGCAGTTCTTC. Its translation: CASSPVEAGNEQFF.